These T cell receptor beta chains were read from a single sample in a study of T cell changes during pregnancy in multiple sclerosis. Sequencing was performed with immunoSEQ multiplex PCR; in TCRdb, only in-frame clones are kept and a portion is missing. The sample has some 94,000 clones, approximately 90% seen once. Specimen: peripheral blood, collected in the first trimester of pregnancy. The receptors were gathered from a female donor in good health, enrolled as a control in a pregnancy study. CDR3s include the opening cysteine and the closing phenylalanine or tryptophan. The D gene is left open where the match is weak. A row's size may be missing; if present it is once, few, many or a size class.

>TRBV27|TRBJ2-2|TRBD1|NA
TGTGCCAGCAGTCACCGGGACAGGAACACCGGGGAGCTGTTTTTT
CASSHRDRNTGELFF
>TRBV5-4|TRBJ1-2|TRBD1|NA
TGTGCCAGCAGCTTGAGAGGGACAGGGGACTATGGCTACACCTTC
CASSLRGTGDYGYTF
>TRBV6-6|TRBJ1-4|NA|NA
TGTGCCATCGAACTTACTAATGAAAAACTGTTTTTT
CAIELTNEKLFF
>TRBV18|TRBJ1-1|NA|NA
TGTGCCAGCTCACCACCGTTGACAGCTGAAGCTTTCTTT
CASSPPLTAEAFF
>TRBV11-3|TRBJ2-7|TRBD1|NA
TGTGCCAGCAGCTTAGGGGACAGGGGCTGTATAGGGTACGAGCAGTACTTC
CASSLGDRGCIGYEQYF
>TRBV6-1|TRBJ2-2|TRBD2|NA
TGTGCCAGCAGTGGGGGGGGGTCCGGGGAGCTGTTTTTT
CASSGGGSGELFF
>TRBV4-3|TRBJ1-5|NA|NA
TGCGCCAGCAGCCAAGAATGGCAGGGCAATAGGCCCCAGCATTTT
CASSQEWQGNRPQHF
>TRBV27|TRBJ2-3|NA|once
TGTGCCAGCAGTTTATCTAGGAGACGCACAGATACGCAGTATTTT
CASSLSRRRTDTQYF
>TRBV7-2|TRBJ2-2|NA|NA
TGTGCCACCACAGGCAGACCGAACACCGGGGAGCTGTTTTTT
CATTGRPNTGELFF
>TRBV4-1|TRBJ2-7|TRBD2|once
TGCGCCAGCGGACCTGCGGGGGGCCAACGTGGCGAGCAGTACTTC
CASGPAGGQRGEQYF
>TRBV6-6|TRBJ1-1|NA|NA
TGTGCCAGCATCACGGTCCCGGGGGTGGGCACTGAAGCTTTCTTT
CASITVPGVGTEAFF
>TRBV6-1|TRBJ2-5|TRBD1|NA
TGTGCCAGCAGTGAATATGGCAGGGGGCGTAAAGAGACCCAGTACTTC
CASSEYGRGRKETQYF
>TRBV7-2|TRBJ2-5|NA|NA
TGTGCCAGCAGCAGCGGACGATACCAAGAGACCCAGTACTTC
CASSSGRYQETQYF
>TRBV4-3|TRBJ2-3|TRBD2|NA
TGCGCCAGCAGCCAAGTAAATAGCGGGGGCACAGATACGCAGTATTTT
CASSQVNSGGTDTQYF
>TRBV4-3|TRBJ2-1|TRBD2|NA
TGCGCCAGCAGCCAGGCCCACTCGCGGGGGGCCATTATCAATGAGCAGTTCTTC
CASSQAHSRGAIINEQFF
>TRBV4-3|TRBJ2-7|TRBD1|NA
TGCGCCAGCAGCCTGGGACAGGGGACCGTCGAGCAGTACTTC
CASSLGQGTVEQYF
>TRBV9|TRBJ1-2|NA|NA
TGTGCCAGCAGCGCTAATCAGGGTGGCTACACCTTC
CASSANQGGYTF
>TRBV19|TRBJ1-5|TRBD1|NA
TGTGCCACCTCGGACAGGGACTATCAGCCCCAGCATTTT
CATSDRDYQPQHF
>TRBV9|TRBJ2-1|NA|NA
TGTGCCAGCAGCGTAGGGGGGGGGCGGGGTAATGAGCAGTTCTTC
CASSVGGGRGNEQFF
>TRBV11-2|TRBJ1-1|TRBD1|few
TGTGCCAGCAGCTTTGGGACAGGGGGCACTGAAGCTTTCTTT
CASSFGTGGTEAFF
>TRBV7-9|TRBJ1-1|NA|NA
TGTGCCAGCAGCTTAGGCACAGGGGAAGCTTTCTTT
CASSLGTGEAFF
>TRBV6-1|TRBJ2-1|TRBD2|NA
TGTGCCAGCAGTGAACCGGGACTAGGATTAATTCAGTTCTTC
CASSEPGLGLIQFF
>TRBV9|TRBJ1-2|NA|NA
TGTGCCAGCAGCGTAGAAGTAGGGGGATACTATGGCTACACCTTC
CASSVEVGGYYGYTF
>TRBV7-2|TRBJ2-5|NA|NA
TGTGCCAGCAGCTCCATGGGGGGCCAAGAGACCCAGTACTTC
CASSSMGGQETQYF
>TRBV18|TRBJ1-2|NA|NA
TGTGCCAGCTCACCACCTTGGACAGACGGCTACACCTTC
CASSPPWTDGYTF
>TRBV5-4|TRBJ1-1|NA|NA
TGTGCCAGCAGGTCACAGCTGAACACTGAAGCTTTCTTT
CASRSQLNTEAFF
>TRBV5-1|TRBJ2-1|NA|NA
TGCGCCAGCAGCTTGAATAGATACAATGAGCAGTTCTTC
CASSLNRYNEQFF